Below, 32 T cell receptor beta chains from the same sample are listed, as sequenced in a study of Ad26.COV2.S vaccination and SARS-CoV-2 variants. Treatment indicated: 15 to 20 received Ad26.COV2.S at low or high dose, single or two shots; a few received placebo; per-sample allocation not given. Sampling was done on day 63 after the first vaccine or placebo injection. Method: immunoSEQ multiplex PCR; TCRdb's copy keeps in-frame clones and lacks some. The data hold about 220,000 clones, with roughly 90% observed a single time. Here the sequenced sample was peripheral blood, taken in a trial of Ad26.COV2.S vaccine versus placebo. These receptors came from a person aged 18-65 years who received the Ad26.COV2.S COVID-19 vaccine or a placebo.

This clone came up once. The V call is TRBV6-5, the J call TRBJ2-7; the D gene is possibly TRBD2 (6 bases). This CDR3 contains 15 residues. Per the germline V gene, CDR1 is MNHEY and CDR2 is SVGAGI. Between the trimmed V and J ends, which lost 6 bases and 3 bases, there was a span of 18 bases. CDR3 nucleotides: TGTGCCAGCAGCCCCGTCGGGGGAGTAGGCTACGAGCAGTACTTC. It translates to CASSPVGGVGYEQYF.

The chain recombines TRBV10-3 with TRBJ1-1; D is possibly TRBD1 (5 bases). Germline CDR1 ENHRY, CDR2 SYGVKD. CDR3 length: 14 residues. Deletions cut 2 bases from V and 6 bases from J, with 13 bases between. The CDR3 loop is CAISEREEGAEAFF. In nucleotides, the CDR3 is TGTGCCATCAGTGAGCGGGAAGAAGGGGCTGAAGCTTTCTTT.

The DNA of the CDR3 is TGTGCCAGCAGTTATAGCGACAGGGTTCACGAGCAGTACTTC. Translated: CASSYSDRVHEQYF. This chain uses TRBV6-6 with TRBJ2-7; 7 nucleotides line up with TRBD1. V was pared by 3 bases and J by 5 bases, with 7 bases of the junction left unmatched. The CDR3 has 14 amino acids. The germline V gene has CDR1 MNHNY and CDR2 SVGAGI (reference sequence).

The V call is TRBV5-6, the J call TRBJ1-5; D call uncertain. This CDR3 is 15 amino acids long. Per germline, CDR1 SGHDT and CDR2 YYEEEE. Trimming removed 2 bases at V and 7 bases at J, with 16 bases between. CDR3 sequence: CASSLRVLGMQPQHF. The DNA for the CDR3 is TGTGCCAGCAGCTTAAGGGTCCTCGGGATGCAGCCCCAGCATTTT.

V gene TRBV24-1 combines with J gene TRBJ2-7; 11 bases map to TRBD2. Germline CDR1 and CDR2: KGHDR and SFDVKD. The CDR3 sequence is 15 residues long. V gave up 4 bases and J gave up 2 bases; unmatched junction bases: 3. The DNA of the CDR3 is TGTGCCACCAGTGACATAGCGGGAGGGCCCTACGAGCAGTACTTC. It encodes CATSDIAGGPYEQYF.

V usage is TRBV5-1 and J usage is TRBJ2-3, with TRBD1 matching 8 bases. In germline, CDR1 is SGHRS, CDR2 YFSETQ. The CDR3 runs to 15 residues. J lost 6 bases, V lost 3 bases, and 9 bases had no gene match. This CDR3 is CASSWGAGGMDTQYF. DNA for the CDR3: TGCGCCAGCAGCTGGGGGGCAGGGGGCATGGATACGCAGTATTTT.

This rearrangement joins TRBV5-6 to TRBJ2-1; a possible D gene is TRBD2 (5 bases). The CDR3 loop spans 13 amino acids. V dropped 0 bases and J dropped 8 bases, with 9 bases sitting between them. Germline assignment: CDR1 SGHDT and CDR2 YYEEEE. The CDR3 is CASSLAQRDEQFF. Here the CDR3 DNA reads TGTGCCAGCAGCTTGGCCCAGAGGGATGAGCAGTTCTTC.

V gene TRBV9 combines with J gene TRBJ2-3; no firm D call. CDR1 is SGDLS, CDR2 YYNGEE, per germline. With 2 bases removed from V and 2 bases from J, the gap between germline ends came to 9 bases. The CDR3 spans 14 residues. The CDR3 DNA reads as TGTGCCAGCAGCGTGGCATGGCTCACAGATACGCAGTATTTT. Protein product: CASSVAWLTDTQYF.

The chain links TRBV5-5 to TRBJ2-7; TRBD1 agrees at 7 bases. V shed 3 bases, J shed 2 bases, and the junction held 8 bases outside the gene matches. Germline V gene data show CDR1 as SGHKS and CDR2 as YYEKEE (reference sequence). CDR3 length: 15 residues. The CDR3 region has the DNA TGTGCCAGCAGCTCCACATGGGGGACAGCCTACGAGCAGTACTTC. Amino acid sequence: CASSSTWGTAYEQYF.

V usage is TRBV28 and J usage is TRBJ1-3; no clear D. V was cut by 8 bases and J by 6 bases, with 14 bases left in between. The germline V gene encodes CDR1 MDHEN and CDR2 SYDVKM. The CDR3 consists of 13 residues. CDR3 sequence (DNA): TGTGCCAGCGGGATGCAAATCTTAAACACCATATATTTT. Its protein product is CASGMQILNTIYF.

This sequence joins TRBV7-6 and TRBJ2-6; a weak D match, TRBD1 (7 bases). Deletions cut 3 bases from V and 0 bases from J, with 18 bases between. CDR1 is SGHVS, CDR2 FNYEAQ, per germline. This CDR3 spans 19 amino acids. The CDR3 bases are TGTGCCAGCAGCTTCGGCGGAGGGACAGTCTACTCTGGGGCCAACGTCCTGACTTTC. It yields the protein CASSFGGGTVYSGANVLTF.

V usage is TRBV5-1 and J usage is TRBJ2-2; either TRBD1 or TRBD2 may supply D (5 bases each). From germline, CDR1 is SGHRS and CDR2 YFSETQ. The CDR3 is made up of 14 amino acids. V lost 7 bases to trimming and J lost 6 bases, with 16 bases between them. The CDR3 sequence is CASVPDTGAGELFF. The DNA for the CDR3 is TGCGCCAGCGTACCGGACACCGGGGCCGGGGAGCTGTTTTTT.

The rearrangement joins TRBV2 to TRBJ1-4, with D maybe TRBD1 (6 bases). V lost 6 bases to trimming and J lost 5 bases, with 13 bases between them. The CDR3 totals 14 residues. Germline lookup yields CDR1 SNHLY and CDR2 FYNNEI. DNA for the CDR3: TGTGCCAGCAGATACAGGGCGGCGAATGAAAAACTGTTTTTT. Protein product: CASRYRAANEKLFF.

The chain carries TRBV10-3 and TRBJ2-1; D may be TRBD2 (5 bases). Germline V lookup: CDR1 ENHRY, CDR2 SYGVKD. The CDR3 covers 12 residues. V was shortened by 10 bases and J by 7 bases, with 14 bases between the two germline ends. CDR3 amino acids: CATEEAANEQFF. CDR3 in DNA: TGTGCCACCGAGGAAGCGGCAAATGAGCAGTTCTTC.

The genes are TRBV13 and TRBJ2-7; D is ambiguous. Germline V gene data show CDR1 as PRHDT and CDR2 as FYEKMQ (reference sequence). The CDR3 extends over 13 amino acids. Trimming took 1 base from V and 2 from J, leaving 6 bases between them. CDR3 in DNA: TGTGCCAGCAGCTTAGACCGTCCCTACGAGCAGTACTTC. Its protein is CASSLDRPYEQYF.

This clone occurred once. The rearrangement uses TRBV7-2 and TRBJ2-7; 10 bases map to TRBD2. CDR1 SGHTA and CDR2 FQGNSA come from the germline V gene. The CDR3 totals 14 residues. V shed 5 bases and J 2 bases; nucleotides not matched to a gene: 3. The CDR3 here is CASSRTSGPYEQYF. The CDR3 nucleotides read TGTGCCAGCAGCCGGACTAGCGGCCCCTACGAGCAGTACTTC.

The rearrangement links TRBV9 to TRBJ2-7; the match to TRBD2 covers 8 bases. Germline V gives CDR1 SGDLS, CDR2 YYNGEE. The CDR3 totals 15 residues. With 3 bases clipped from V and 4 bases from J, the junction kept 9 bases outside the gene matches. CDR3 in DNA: TGTGCCAGCAGCGAAGGCGGGGGGCTTCTTTACGAGCAGTACTTC. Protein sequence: CASSEGGGLLYEQYF.

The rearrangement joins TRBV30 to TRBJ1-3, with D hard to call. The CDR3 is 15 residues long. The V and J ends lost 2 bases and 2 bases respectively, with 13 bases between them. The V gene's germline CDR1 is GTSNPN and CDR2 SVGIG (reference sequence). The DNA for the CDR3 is TGTGCCTGGAGTAATTCCCCGGACCCTGGAAACACCATATATTTT. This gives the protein CAWSNSPDPGNTIYF.

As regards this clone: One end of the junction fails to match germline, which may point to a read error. CDR3 in amino acids: CASSLAPHPPHF. CDR3 nucleotides: TGTGCCAGCAGCTTGGCCCCCCATCCTCCCCACTTC. V gene TRBV5-6 combines with J gene TRBJ2-4; no firm D call. CDR1 and CDR2 (germline): SGHDT, YYEEEE. The CDR3 sequence is 12 residues long.

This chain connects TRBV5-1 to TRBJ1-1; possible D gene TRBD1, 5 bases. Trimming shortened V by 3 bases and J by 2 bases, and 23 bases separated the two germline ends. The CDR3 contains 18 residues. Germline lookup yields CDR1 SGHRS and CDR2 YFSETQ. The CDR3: CASSSYFPRQPLNTEAFF. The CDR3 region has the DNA TGCGCCAGCAGCTCCTACTTTCCCCGACAGCCACTTAACACTGAAGCTTTCTTT.

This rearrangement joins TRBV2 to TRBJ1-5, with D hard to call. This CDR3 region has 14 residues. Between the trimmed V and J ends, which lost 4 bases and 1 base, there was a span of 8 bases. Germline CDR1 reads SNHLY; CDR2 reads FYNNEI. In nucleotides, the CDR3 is TGTGCCAGCAGTGCAGCGGAGAGCAATCAGCCCCAGCATTTT. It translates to CASSAAESNQPQHF.

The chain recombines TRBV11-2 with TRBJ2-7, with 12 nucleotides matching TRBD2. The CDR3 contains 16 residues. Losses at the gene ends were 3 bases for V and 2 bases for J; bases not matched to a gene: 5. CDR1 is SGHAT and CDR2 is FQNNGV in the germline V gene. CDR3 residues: CASSFTSGGIPYEQYF. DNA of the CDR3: TGTGCCAGCAGCTTTACTAGCGGGGGGATCCCCTACGAGCAGTACTTC.

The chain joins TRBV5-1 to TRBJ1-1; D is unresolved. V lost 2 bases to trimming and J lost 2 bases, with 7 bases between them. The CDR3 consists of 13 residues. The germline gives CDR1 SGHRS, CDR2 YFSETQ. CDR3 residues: CASSLPPNTEAFF. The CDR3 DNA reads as TGCGCCAGCAGCTTACCGCCCAACACTGAAGCTTTCTTT.

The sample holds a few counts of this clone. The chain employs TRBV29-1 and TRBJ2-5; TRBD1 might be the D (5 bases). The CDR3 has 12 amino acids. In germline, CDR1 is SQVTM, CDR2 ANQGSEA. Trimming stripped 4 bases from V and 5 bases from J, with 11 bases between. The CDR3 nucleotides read TGCAGCGTTGTGTGGGGCCGGGAGACCCAGTACTTC. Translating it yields CSVVWGRETQYF.

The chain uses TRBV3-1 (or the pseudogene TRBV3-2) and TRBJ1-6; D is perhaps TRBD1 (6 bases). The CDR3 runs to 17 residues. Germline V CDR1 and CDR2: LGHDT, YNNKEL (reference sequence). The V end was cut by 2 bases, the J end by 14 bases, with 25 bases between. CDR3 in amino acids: CASSQNPPGAALATLHF. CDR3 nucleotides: TGTGCCAGCAGCCAAAACCCCCCGGGGGCCGCCTTGGCCACCCTCCACTTT.

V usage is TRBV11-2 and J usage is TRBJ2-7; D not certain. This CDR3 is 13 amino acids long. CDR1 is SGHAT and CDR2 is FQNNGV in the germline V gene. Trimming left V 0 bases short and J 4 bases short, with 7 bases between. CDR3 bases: TGTGCCAGCAGCTTAGAGTGGGGTTACGAGCAGTACTTC. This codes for CASSLEWGYEQYF.

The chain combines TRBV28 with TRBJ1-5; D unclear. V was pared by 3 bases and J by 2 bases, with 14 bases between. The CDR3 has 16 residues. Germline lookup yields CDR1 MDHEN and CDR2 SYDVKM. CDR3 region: CASSFPIFGGNQPQHF. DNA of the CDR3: TGTGCCAGCAGTTTCCCCATCTTCGGGGGCAATCAGCCCCAGCATTTT.

CDR3 protein: CASSLGQGGGNQPQHF. The CDR3 DNA is TGTGCCAGCAGCTTAGGACAGGGAGGGGGCAATCAGCCCCAGCATTTT. V and J are TRBV7-6 and TRBJ1-5; TRBD1 matches at 7 bases. V was clipped by 1 base and J by 2 bases; unmatched bases: 5. This CDR3 comprises 16 residues. CDR1 and CDR2 from the germline V gene are SGHVS and FNYEAQ.

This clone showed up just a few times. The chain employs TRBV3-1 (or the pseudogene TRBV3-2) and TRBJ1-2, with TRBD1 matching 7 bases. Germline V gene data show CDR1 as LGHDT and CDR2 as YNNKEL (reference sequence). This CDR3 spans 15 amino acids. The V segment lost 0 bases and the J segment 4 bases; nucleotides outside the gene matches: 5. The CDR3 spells CASSQDPAGGYGYTF. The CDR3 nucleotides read TGTGCCAGCAGCCAAGATCCCGCAGGGGGCTATGGCTACACCTTC.

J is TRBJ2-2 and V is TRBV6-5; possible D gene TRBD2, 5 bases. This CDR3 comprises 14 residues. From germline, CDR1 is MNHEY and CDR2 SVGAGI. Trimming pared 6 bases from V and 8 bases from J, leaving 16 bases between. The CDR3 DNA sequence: TGTGCCAGCAGCCTCGAAACGGGAACTGGGGAGCTGTTTTTT. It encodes CASSLETGTGELFF.

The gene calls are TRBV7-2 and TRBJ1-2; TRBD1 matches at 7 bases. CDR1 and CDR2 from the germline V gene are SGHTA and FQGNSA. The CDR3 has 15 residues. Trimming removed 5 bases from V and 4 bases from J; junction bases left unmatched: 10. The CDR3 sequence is CASSRLGDSPYGYTF. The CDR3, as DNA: TGTGCCAGCAGCCGTTTGGGGGACAGCCCCTATGGCTACACCTTC.

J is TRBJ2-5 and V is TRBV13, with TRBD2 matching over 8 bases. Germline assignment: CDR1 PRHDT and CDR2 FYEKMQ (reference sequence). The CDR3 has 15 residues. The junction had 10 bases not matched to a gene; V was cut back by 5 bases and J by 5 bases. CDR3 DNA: TGTGCCAGCAGCGGCCTCGGGGGGGGCCGGGAGACCCAGTACTTC. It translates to CASSGLGGGRETQYF.